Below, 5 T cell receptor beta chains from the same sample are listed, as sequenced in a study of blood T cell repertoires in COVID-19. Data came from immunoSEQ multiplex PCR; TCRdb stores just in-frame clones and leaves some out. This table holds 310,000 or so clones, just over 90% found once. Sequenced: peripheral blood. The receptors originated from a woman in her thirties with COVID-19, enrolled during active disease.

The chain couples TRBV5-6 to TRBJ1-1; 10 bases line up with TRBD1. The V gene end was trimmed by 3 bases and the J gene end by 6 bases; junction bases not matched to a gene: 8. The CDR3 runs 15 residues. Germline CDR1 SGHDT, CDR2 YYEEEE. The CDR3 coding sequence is TGTGCCAGCAGCTCCCGGACAGGGGGGTTCGCTGAAGCTTTCTTT. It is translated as CASSSRTGGFAEAFF. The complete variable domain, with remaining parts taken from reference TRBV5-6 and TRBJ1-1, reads DAGVTQSPTHLIKTRGQQVTLRCSPKSGHDTVSWYQQALGQGPQFIFQYYEEEERQRGNFPDRFSGHQFPNYSSELNVNALLLGDSALYLCASSSRTGGFAEAFFGQGTRLTVV.

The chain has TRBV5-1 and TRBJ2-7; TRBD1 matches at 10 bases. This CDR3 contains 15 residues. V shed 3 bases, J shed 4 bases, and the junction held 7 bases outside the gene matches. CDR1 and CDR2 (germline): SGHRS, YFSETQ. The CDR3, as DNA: TGCGCCAGCAGCTCATCCGGGACAGGGGTATACGAGCAGTACTTC. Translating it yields CASSSSGTGVYEQYF.

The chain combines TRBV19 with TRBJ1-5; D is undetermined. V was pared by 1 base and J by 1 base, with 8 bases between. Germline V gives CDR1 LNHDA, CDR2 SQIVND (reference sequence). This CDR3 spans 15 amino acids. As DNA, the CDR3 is TGTGCCAGTAGTATAGGGAGGCTCAGCAATCAGCCCCAGCATTTT. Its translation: CASSIGRLSNQPQHF.

The CDR3 sequence: CASSKGEGGSGQYF. CDR3 DNA: TGTGCCAGCAGCAAAGGGGAAGGGGGCTCTGGCCAGTACTTC. The chain carries TRBV21-1 and TRBJ2-5; TRBD1 is the table's D call, not checked against the DNA. TRBV21-1 constitutes a pseudogene. This CDR3 spans 14 amino acids.

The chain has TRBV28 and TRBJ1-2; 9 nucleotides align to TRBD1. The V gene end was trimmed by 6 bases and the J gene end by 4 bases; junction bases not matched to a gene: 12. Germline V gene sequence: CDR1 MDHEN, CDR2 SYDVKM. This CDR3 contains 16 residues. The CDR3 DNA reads TGTGCCAGCAGCCGTGGACAGGGGCCCATGACCTATGGCTACACCTTC. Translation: CASSRGQGPMTYGYTF.